This T cell receptor (beta chain) was identified during a study of blood T cell repertoires in COVID-19. Authors' analysis steps: By means of reference gene primer amplification, nucleated cell counts were estimated. Method: immunoSEQ multiplex PCR; TCRdb's copy keeps in-frame clones and lacks some. That table supplies the V and J calls and clone size; D and trimming were determined from the DNA. The table records about 60,000 clones, 75% to 95% of them present only once. The CDR3 has 19 residues. From germline, CDR1 is SEHNR and CDR2 FQNEAQ (reference sequence). Trimming took 6 bases from V and 0 from J; bases not matched to a gene: 16.

Material for sequencing was peripheral blood. The clonotype comes from a man in his 60s with acute or convalescent COVID-19. V is TRBV7-9 and J is TRBJ1-4; 7 bases map to TRBD1. The CDR3 region is CASRPPGGGSHATNEKLFF. The DNA of the CDR3 is TGTGCCAGCAGACCCCCAGGGGGAGGATCCCACGCAACTAATGAAAAACTGTTTTTT.